These 11 T cell receptor beta chains share one sample of origin, sequenced in a study of blood T cell repertoires in COVID-19. TCRdb's copy holds only in-frame clones and misses some; the assay was immunoSEQ multiplex PCR. The data show roughly 40,000 clones, with approximately 94% seen just once and 0.3% to 0.4% held by the top ten. The specimen was peripheral blood. The receptors stem from a man aged 50-59 years with COVID-19, enrolled during active disease.

V and J are TRBV2 and TRBJ1-6; 7 bases align to TRBD1. The ends lost 5 bases at V and 0 bases at J; junction bases unmatched: 4. This CDR3 region has 16 residues. The V gene's germline CDR1 is SNHLY and CDR2 FYNNEI. This chain's CDR3 is CASSWDSSSYNSPLHF. The CDR3 DNA reads TGTGCCAGCAGTTGGGACAGTAGCTCCTATAATTCACCCCTCCACTTT.

The chain joins TRBV4-3 to TRBJ2-1; possible D gene TRBD2, 6 bases. CDR1 is LGHNA, CDR2 YSLEER, per germline. Trimming pared 0 bases from V and 7 bases from J, leaving 13 bases between. The CDR3 has 15 residues. CDR3 nucleotide sequence: TGCGCCAGCAGCCAAGACTCCGGGAGTGGGAATGAGCAGTTCTTC. Translation gives CASSQDSGSGNEQFF.

This clone turned up a few times. The chain joins TRBV15 to TRBJ1-2; D gene ambiguous. There are 14 residues in the CDR3. The germline gives CDR1 LNHNV, CDR2 YYDKDF (reference sequence). The germline V and J ends were trimmed by 0 bases and 4 bases, with 9 bases remaining between them. CDR3 loop: CATSRETQFYGYTF. The CDR3 region has the DNA TGTGCCACCAGCAGAGAGACACAGTTCTATGGCTACACCTTC.

This chain joins TRBV2 and TRBJ2-5, with D unclear. The CDR3 is made up of 11 amino acids. V shed 4 bases and J shed 4 bases, with 4 bases lying between them. CDR1 SNHLY and CDR2 FYNNEI come from the germline V gene. The CDR3, as DNA: TGTGCCAGCAGTGGCGTAGAGACCCAGTACTTC. Residues: CASSGVETQYF. The variable domain in full, with the rest retrieved from reference TRBV2 and TRBJ2-5, is EPEVTQTPSHQVTQMGQEVILRCVPISNHLYFYWYRQILGQKVEFLVSFYNNEISEKSEIFDDQFSVERPDGSNFTLKIRSTKLEDSAMYFCASSGVETQYFGPGTRLLVL.

This sequence joins TRBV4-1 and TRBJ2-6, with unresolved D. This CDR3 region has 16 residues. Trimming stripped 3 bases from V and 0 bases from J, with 9 bases between. The germline gives CDR1 MGHRA, CDR2 YSYEKL. In DNA, the CDR3 is TGCGCCAGCAGCCAGGCCCTCAGCTCTGGGGCCAACGTCCTGACTTTC. Its translation: CASSQALSSGANVLTF.

The rearrangement uses TRBV7-9 and TRBJ1-5; D gene ambiguous. V lost 1 base and J 5 bases, leaving 6 bases between the germline ends. CDR1 and CDR2 from the germline V gene are SEHNR and FQNEAQ (reference sequence). CDR3 length equals 13 residues. As DNA, the CDR3 is TGTGCCAGCAGCTTAGGGCAGTATCAGCCCCAGCATTTT. Protein product: CASSLGQYQPQHF.

This chain uses TRBV9 with TRBJ2-4; perhaps TRBD1 as D (8 bases). The V end was cut by 1 base, the J end by 8 bases, with 13 bases between. Germline-derived CDR1 and CDR2 are SGDLS and YYNGEE. This CDR3 has 14 amino acids. In DNA form, the CDR3 reads TGTGCCAGCAGCGTAAACACAGGGGGGGACATTCAGTACTTC. Encoded protein: CASSVNTGGDIQYF.

V gene TRBV6-5 combines with J gene TRBJ1-5; weak D call: TRBD1 (5 bases). The CDR3 contains 14 residues. From germline, CDR1 is MNHEY and CDR2 SVGAGI. The V gene lost 0 bases and the J gene lost 4 bases, with 7 bases spanning the gap. The CDR3 DNA reads TGTGCCAGCAGTTACTCGGGGGGGAATCAGCCCCAGCATTTT. This encodes CASSYSGGNQPQHF.

This clone showed up just a few times. The chain joins TRBV4-2 to TRBJ2-7; 8 bases are shared with TRBD1. The germline V gene has CDR1 LGHNA and CDR2 YNFKEQ. Trimming at V came to 0 bases and at J to 7 bases, leaving 11 bases not matched to a gene. The CDR3 sequence is 16 residues long. CDR3 nucleotide sequence: TGTGCCAGCAGCCAAGATCCCGGACAGGGCTCACGGGAGCAGTACTTC. Amino acids: CASSQDPGQGSREQYF.

This clone was seen a handful of times. The rearrangement joins TRBV24-1 to TRBJ1-1; the match to TRBD1 covers 7 bases. This CDR3 is built from 15 residues. V shed 0 bases and J 7 bases; nucleotides not matched to a gene: 7. The germline V gene has CDR1 KGHDR and CDR2 SFDVKD. The CDR3 DNA reads as TGTGCCACCAGTGATTTGCTGGGACAGCCCTATGAAGCTTTCTTT. Protein product: CATSDLLGQPYEAFF.

This clone is a singleton in its sample. The rearrangement links TRBV29-1 to TRBJ1-3; 7 nucleotides agree with TRBD1. The germline V gene encodes CDR1 SQVTM and CDR2 ANQGSEA. CDR3 length equals 15 residues. V shed 1 base and J 1 base; nucleotides not matched to a gene: 4. The CDR3: CSVEGQGDSGNTIYF. CDR3 nucleotides: TGCAGCGTTGAAGGACAGGGAGATTCTGGAAACACCATATATTTT.